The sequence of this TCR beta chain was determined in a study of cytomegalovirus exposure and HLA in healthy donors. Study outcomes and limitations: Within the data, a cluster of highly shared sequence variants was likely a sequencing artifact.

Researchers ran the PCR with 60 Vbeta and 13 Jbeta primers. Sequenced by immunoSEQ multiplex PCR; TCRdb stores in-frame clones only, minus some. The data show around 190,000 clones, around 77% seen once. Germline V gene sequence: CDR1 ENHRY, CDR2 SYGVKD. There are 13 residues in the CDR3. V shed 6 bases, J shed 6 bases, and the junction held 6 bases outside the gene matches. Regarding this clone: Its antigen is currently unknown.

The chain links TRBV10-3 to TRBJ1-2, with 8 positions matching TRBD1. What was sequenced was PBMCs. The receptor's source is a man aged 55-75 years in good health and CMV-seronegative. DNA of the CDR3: TGTGCCATCAGGTCGACAGGGGTGAATGGCTACACCTTC. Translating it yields CAIRSTGVNGYTF.